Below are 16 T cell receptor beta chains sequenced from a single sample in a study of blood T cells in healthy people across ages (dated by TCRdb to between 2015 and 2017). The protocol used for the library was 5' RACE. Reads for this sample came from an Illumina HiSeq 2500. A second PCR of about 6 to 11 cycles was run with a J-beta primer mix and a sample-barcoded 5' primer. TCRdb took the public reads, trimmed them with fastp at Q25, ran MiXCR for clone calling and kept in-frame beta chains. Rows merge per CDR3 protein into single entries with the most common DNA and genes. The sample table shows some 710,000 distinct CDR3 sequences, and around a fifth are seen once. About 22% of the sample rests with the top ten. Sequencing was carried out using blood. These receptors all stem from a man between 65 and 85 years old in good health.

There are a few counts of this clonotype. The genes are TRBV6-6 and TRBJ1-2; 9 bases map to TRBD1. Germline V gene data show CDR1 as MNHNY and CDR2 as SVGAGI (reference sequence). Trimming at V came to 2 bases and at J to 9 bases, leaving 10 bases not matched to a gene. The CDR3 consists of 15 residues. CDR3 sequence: CASSYVPGQGMSYTF. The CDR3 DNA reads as TGTGCCAGCAGTTACGTCCCGGGACAGGGTATGAGCTACACCTTC.

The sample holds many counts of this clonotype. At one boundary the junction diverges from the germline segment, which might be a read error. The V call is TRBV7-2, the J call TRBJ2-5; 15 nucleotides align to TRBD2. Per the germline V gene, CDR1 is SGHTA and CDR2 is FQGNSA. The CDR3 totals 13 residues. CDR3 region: CASSLGTSGGVVF. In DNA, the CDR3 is TGTGCCAGCAGCTTAGGGACTAGCGGGGGGGTGGTCTTC.

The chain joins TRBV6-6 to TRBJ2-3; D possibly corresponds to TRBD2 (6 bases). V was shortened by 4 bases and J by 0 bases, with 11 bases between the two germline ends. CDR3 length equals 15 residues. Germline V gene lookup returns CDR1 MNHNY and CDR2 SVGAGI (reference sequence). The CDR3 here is CASSWVGTSTDTQYF. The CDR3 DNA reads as TGTGCCAGCAGTTGGGTGGGGACTAGCACAGATACGCAGTATTTT.

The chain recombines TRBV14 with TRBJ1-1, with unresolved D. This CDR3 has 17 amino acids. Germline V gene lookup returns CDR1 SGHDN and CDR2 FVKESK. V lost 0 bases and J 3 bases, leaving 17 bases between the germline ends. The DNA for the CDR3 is TGTGCCAGCAGCCAAGACAAGGTGTCGCTAAGGTACACTGAAGCTTTCTTT. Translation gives CASSQDKVSLRYTEAFF.

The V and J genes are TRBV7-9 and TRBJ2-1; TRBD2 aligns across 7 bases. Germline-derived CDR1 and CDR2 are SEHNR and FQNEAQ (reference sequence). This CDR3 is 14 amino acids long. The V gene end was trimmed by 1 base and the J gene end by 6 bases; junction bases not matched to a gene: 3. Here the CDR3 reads CASSLGGGSNEQFF. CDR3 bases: TGTGCCAGCAGCTTAGGAGGCGGGAGCAATGAGCAGTTCTTC.

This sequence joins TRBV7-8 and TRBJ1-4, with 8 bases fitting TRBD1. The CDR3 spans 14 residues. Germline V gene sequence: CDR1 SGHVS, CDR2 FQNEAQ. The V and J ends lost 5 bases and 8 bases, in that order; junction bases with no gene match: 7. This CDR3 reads CASSPRGRPEKLFF. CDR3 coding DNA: TGTGCCAGCAGCCCCAGGGGGCGGCCCGAAAAACTGTTTTTT.

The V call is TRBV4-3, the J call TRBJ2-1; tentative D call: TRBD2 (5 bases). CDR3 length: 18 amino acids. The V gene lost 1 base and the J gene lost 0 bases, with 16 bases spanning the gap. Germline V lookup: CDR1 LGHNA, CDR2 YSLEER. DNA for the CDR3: TGCGCCAGCAGCCAAGGCCTTGTGGTAGGGAGCTCCTACAATGAGCAGTTCTTC. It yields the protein CASSQGLVVGSSYNEQFF.

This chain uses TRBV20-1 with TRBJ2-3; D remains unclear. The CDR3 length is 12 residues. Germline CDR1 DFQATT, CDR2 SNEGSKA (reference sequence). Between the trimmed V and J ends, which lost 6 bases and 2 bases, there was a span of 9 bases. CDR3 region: CSAASDTDTQYF. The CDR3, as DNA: TGCAGTGCCGCCTCAGACACAGATACGCAGTATTTT.

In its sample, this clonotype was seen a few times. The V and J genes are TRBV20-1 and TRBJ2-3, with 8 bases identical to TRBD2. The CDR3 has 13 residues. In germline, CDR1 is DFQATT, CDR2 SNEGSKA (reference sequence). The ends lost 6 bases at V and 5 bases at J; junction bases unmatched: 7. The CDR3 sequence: CSAQALAGDTQYF. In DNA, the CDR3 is TGCAGTGCCCAGGCTCTAGCGGGAGATACGCAGTATTTT.

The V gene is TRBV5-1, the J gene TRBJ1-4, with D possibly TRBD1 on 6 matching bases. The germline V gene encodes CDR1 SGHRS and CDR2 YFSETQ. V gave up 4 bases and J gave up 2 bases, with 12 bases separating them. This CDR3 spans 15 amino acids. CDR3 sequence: CASSTQGTTNEKLFF. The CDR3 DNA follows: TGCGCCAGCAGCACACAGGGTACGACTAATGAAAAACTGTTTTTT.

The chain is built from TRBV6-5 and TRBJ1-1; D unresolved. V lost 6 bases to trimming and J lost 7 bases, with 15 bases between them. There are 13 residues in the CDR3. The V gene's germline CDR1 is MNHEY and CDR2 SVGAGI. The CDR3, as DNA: TGTGCCAGCAGACCGATAGGGAAGGTTGAAGCTTTCTTT. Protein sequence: CASRPIGKVEAFF.

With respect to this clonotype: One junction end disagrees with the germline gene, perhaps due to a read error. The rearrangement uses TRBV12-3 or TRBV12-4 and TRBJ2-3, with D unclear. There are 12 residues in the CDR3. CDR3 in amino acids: CASISSTDTEYF. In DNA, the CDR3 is TGTGCCAGCATCTCCAGCACAGATACGGAGTATTTT.

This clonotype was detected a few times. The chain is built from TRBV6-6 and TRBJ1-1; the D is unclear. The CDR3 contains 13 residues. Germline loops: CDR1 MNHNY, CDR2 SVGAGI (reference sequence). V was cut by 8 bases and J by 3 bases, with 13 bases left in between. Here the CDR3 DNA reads TGTGCCAGCTACCCAGGAGAAGACACTGAAGCTTTCTTT. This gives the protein CASYPGEDTEAFF.

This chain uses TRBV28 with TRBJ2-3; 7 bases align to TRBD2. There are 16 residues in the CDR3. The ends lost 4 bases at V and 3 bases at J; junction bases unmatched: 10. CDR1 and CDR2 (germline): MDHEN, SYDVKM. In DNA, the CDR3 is TGTGCCAGCAGTTCCCCCTCCGGGGGAGGGACAGATACGCAGTATTTT. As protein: CASSSPSGGGTDTQYF.

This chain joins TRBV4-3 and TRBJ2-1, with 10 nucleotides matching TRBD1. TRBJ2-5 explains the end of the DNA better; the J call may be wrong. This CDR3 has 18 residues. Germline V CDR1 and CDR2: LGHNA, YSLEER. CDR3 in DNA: TGCGCCAGCAGCCAAGATCTATTTGCGGGACAGGGGCGGCAGACCCAGTACTTC. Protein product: CASSQDLFAGQGRQTQYF.

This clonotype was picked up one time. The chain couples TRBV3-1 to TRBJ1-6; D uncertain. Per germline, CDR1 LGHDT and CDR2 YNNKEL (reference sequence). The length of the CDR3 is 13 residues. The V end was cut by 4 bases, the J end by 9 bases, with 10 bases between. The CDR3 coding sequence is TGTGCCAGCAGCCTCCCCTTGGTTTCACCCCTCCACTTT. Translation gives CASSLPLVSPLHF. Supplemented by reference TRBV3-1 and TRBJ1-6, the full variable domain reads DTAVSQTPKYLVTQMGNDKSIKCEQNLGHDTMYWYKQDSKKFLKIMFSYNNKELIINETVPNRFSPKSPDKAHLNLHINSLELGDSAVYFCASSLPLVSPLHFGNGTRLTVT.